The rows below give T cell receptor beta chains drawn from one sample of a study of OX40 agonist ivuxolimab in advanced cancers. Generated by immunoSEQ multiplex PCR, the TCRdb table keeps only in-frame clones and is missing some. The data show around 53,000 clones, about four fifths seen once. Sequenced here: CD4+ or CD8+ T cells sorted from blood, sampled in a trial of the OX40 agonist ivuxolimab. Receptors originate from an adult with an advanced solid tumor such as melanoma, head and neck, liver or kidney cancer. Each CDR3 is given with its conserved first and last residue.

v_call cdr3_aa
TRBV29-1 CSVDSGGGQGYEQYF
TRBV16 CASSQLGQAIYNNEQFF
TRBV5-1 CASSSGQGGINEQFF
TRBV10-2 CASSERGPNSNQPQHF
TRBV2 CASSDVGEFGNQPQHF
TRBV15 CATSRTDRGRGGYTF
TRBV28 CASSPLLAGGYNEQFF
TRBV7-7 CASSLGGLVEETQYF
TRBV19 CASSTLAADTQYF
TRBV2 CASSVRDRDTEAFF
TRBV15 CATSRGGSSGANVLTF
TRBV7-2 CASRPDRGQRNTEAFF
TRBV7-9 CASSLEGLGKLFF
TRBV12-5 CASGLETGNTIYF
TRBV6-1 CASSGGRGLVEQYF
TRBV5-1 CASSRGTSGYNEQFF